This entry lists 32 T cell receptor beta chains sequenced from one sample in a study of patients and donors after allogeneic stem cell transplantation. Via MiXCR, TCRdb re-called the RT-PCR reads, giving one row per CDR3 protein. The profile shows roughly 200,000 distinct CDR3 sequences, 35% to 45% of them singletons. The sample was blood, either unsorted or a sorted T cell fraction (not recorded which). These receptor sequences come from a human donor who was either an allogeneic HSCT recipient or a stem cell or donor lymphocyte infusion donor (not recorded which). It is not recorded whose cells these are; they may come from a transplant donor.

The chain carries TRBV28 and TRBJ1-6, with 7 bases fitting TRBD1. The J segment lost 5 bases and the V segment lost 2 bases, leaving 6 bases of the junction unmatched. In germline, CDR1 is MDHEN, CDR2 SYDVKM. The CDR3 runs 16 residues. The chain's CDR3 is CASSLVGGSDNSPLHF. The CDR3 coding sequence is TGTGCCAGCAGTTTAGTAGGGGGCTCTGATAATTCACCCCTCCACTTT. The full variable domain, with the rest looked up from reference TRBV28 and TRBJ1-6, is DVKVTQSSRYLVKRTGEKVFLECVQDMDHENMFWYRQDPGLGLRLIYFSYDVKMKEKGDIPEGYSVSREKKERFSLILESASTNQTSMYLCASSLVGGSDNSPLHFGNGTRLTVT.

The chain uses TRBV12-3 or TRBV12-4 and TRBJ1-1; possible D gene TRBD1, 5 bases. Trimming removed 5 bases at V and 3 bases at J, with 13 bases between. The CDR3 totals 14 residues. The chain's CDR3 is CASSLAEGYTEAFF. The CDR3 coding sequence is TGTGCCAGCAGTCTCGCCGAGGGGTACACTGAAGCTTTCTTT.

The V call is TRBV4-1, the J call TRBJ1-1; 7 bases match TRBD1. The V segment lost 1 base and the J segment 10 bases; nucleotides outside the gene matches: 9. The CDR3 contains 14 residues. Germline values: CDR1 MGHRA, CDR2 YSYEKL. The CDR3 loop is CASSQGQGWAVAFF. In DNA, the CDR3 is TGCGCCAGCAGCCAAGGACAGGGTTGGGCTGTAGCTTTCTTT.

V gene TRBV3-1 combines with J gene TRBJ1-1; tentatively, D is TRBD1 (6 bases). With 1 base removed from V and 4 bases from J, the gap between germline ends came to 16 bases. The CDR3 contains 16 residues. Per the germline V gene, CDR1 is LGHDT and CDR2 is YNNKEL (reference sequence). This CDR3 is CASSQGWNWGATEAFF. The CDR3, as DNA: TGTGCCAGCAGCCAAGGATGGAATTGGGGGGCCACTGAAGCTTTCTTT.

The chain couples TRBV28 to TRBJ2-5, with TRBD1 matching over 8 bases. CDR1 and CDR2 from the germline V gene are MDHEN and SYDVKM. J gave up 3 bases and V 5 bases, and 5 bases lay outside the gene matches. CDR3 length: 14 residues. Here the CDR3 reads CASSPQDREETQYF. CDR3 DNA sequence: TGTGCCAGCAGTCCCCAGGACAGGGAAGAGACCCAGTACTTC.

CDR3: CASEGALDEKLFF. CDR3 nucleotides: TGTGCCAGCGAGGGGGCGCTGGATGAAAAACTGTTTTTT. This chain connects TRBV11-2 to TRBJ1-4, with TRBD1 matching 7 bases. The CDR3 consists of 13 residues. The junction had 6 bases not matched to a gene; V was cut back by 8 bases and J by 6 bases. In germline, CDR1 is SGHAT, CDR2 FQNNGV.

This clonotype was detected only a few times. DNA for the CDR3: TGTGCCAGCAGTGACGGGGGGACAGATACGCAGTATTTT. It encodes CASSDGGTDTQYF. V usage is TRBV6-4 and J usage is TRBJ2-3; TRBD2 might be the D (6 bases). This CDR3 comprises 13 residues. V shed 2 bases and J shed 3 bases, with 6 bases lying between them. CDR1 and CDR2 (germline): MRHNA, SNTAGT.

This clonotype was observed a handful of times. The rearrangement uses TRBV7-6 and TRBJ1-1; D uncertain. In germline, CDR1 is SGHVS, CDR2 FNYEAQ. The length of the CDR3 is 13 residues. Trimming took off 5 bases at V and 1 base at J, with 8 bases between the two ends. CDR3 amino acids: CASSPTPNTEAFF. The CDR3 nucleotides are TGTGCCAGCAGCCCCACACCGAACACTGAAGCTTTCTTT.

This clonotype has only a few counts. The rearrangement joins TRBV12-3 or TRBV12-4 to TRBJ1-1; D might be TRBD1 (5 bases). The CDR3 length is 13 residues. V shed 11 bases and J shed 1 base, with 14 bases lying between them. CDR3 protein: CAVQVRRNTEAFF. The CDR3 coding sequence is TGTGCCGTACAGGTTCGGCGGAACACTGAAGCTTTCTTT.

In this sample, this clonotype turned up a few times. This chain links TRBV5-1 with TRBJ2-2; D remains ambiguous. Germline loops: CDR1 SGHRS, CDR2 YFSETQ. The CDR3 totals 14 residues. Trimming cost V 4 bases and J 1 base, with 8 bases left between them. The CDR3 protein is CASSDRQNTGELFF. The CDR3, as DNA: TGCGCCAGCAGCGACCGACAGAACACCGGGGAGCTGTTTTTT. Looking up the rest from reference TRBV5-1 and TRBJ2-2 gives the full variable domain: KAGVTQTPRYLIKTRGQQVTLSCSPISGHRSVSWYQQTPGQGLQFLFEYFSETQRNKGNFPGRFSGRQFSNSRSEMNVSTLELGDSALYLCASSDRQNTGELFFGEGSRLTVL.

The rearrangement links TRBV12-3 or TRBV12-4 to TRBJ1-5, with TRBD1 matching over 9 bases. The length of the CDR3 is 16 residues. Germline trimming cut 6 bases from V and 3 bases from J; bases unmatched to any gene: 9. CDR3 nucleotides: TGTGCCAGCAGCCGTACCGGGACAGGGCTCAATCAGCCCCAGCATTTT. Translation: CASSRTGTGLNQPQHF.

The genes are TRBV5-1 and TRBJ1-6; D is possibly TRBD1 (6 bases). The germline V gene has CDR1 SGHRS and CDR2 YFSETQ. Trimming took 0 bases from V and 1 from J, leaving 14 bases between them. The CDR3 runs 18 residues. For the CDR3, the DNA is TGCGCCAGCAGCTTGGCCGGGTCAGGGGCTTCCTATAATTCACCCCTCCACTTT. It is translated as CASSLAGSGASYNSPLHF.

The V call is TRBV27, the J call TRBJ2-3, with D perhaps TRBD1 (5 bases). This CDR3 comprises 13 residues. V was trimmed by 6 bases and J by 3 bases, leaving 10 bases between them. Germline assignment: CDR1 MNHEY and CDR2 SMNVEV (reference sequence). The CDR3 loop reads CASRLDRTDTQYF. The CDR3 DNA follows: TGTGCCAGCAGACTTGACAGAACAGATACGCAGTATTTT.

The V call is TRBV12-3 or TRBV12-4, the J call TRBJ2-5; D gene ambiguous. V was cut by 6 bases and J by 4 bases, with 15 bases left in between. CDR3 length equals 14 residues. CDR3 amino acids: CASSPRSYTETQYF. The CDR3 region has the DNA TGTGCCAGCAGCCCCCGGAGCTACACAGAGACCCAGTACTTC.

The V gene is TRBV27, the J gene TRBJ2-7; D possibly corresponds to TRBD2 (5 bases). In germline, CDR1 is MNHEY, CDR2 SMNVEV (reference sequence). Trimming removed 5 bases at V and 2 bases at J, with 13 bases between. The CDR3 sequence is 14 residues long. CDR3 in amino acids: CASSPGISPYEQYF. DNA for the CDR3: TGTGCCAGCAGTCCCGGGATTTCTCCCTACGAGCAGTACTTC.

The rearrangement links TRBV20-1 to TRBJ1-5; no reliable D call. CDR1 and CDR2 from the germline V gene are DFQATT and SNEGSKA (reference sequence). This CDR3 is built from 12 residues. V shed 3 bases and J shed 4 bases, with 7 bases lying between them. The CDR3 bases are TGCAGTGCTAGGTGGGGTAATCAGCCCCAGCATTTT. This codes for CSARWGNQPQHF.

This chain connects TRBV5-1 to TRBJ2-1; 8 bases line up with TRBD2. The CDR3 contains 16 residues. V dropped 0 bases and J dropped 4; count of bases not matched to a gene: 6. CDR1 is SGHRS, CDR2 YFSETQ, per germline. In nucleotides, the CDR3 is TGCGCCAGCAGCTTGGCGTCGCGGGGGGCTTACAATGAGCAGTTCTTC. Translated: CASSLASRGAYNEQFF.

The sample holds a few counts of this clonotype. The chain recombines TRBV29-1 with TRBJ1-2; TRBD1 agrees at 9 bases. This CDR3 region has 13 residues. Germline CDR1 SQVTM, CDR2 ANQGSEA. V shed 5 bases and J 2 bases; nucleotides not matched to a gene: 3. CDR3 sequence reads: CSVWDRVNYGYTF. The DNA for the CDR3 is TGCAGCGTTTGGGACAGGGTAAACTATGGCTACACCTTC.

The chain uses TRBV20-1 and TRBJ2-3, with D hard to call. The V end was cut by 0 bases, the J end by 0 bases, with 7 bases between. This CDR3 is 14 amino acids long. Germline V CDR1 and CDR2: DFQATT, SNEGSKA (reference sequence). The CDR3 DNA sequence: TGCAGTGCTAGAGAGTACTGGAGCACAGATACGCAGTATTTT. Translation: CSAREYWSTDTQYF.

The V call is TRBV4-1, the J call TRBJ1-6, with 7 positions matching TRBD1. V gave up 4 bases and J gave up 4 bases; unmatched junction bases: 7. This CDR3 has 16 residues. The germline V gene encodes CDR1 MGHRA and CDR2 YSYEKL. CDR3 region: CASSLRQGEYNSPLHF. The CDR3 DNA follows: TGCGCCAGCAGCCTTCGACAGGGTGAATATAATTCACCCCTCCACTTT.

Comment on this clonotype: Germline and junction disagree at one end, which may indicate a read error. In nucleotides, the CDR3 is TGTGCCAGCAGTTTAATAGGGGGCGCGGAGGGCTACACCTTC. It translates to CASSLIGGAEGYTF. The chain uses TRBV7-3 and TRBJ1-2, with 7 bases matching TRBD1. Germline CDR1 reads SGHTA; CDR2 reads FQGTGA. The CDR3 totals 14 residues.

The gene calls are TRBV5-1 and TRBJ1-5; 9 bases agree with TRBD1. V was pared by 3 bases and J by 5 bases, with 6 bases of the junction left unmatched. This CDR3 is 15 amino acids long. Germline V gene sequence: CDR1 SGHRS, CDR2 YFSETQ. In DNA, the CDR3 is TGCGCCAGCAGCTGGGGGGACAGGGAGCATCAGCCCCAGCATTTT. Protein product: CASSWGDREHQPQHF.

This chain connects TRBV20-1 to TRBJ1-1, with D unresolved. In germline, CDR1 is DFQATT, CDR2 SNEGSKA (reference sequence). Trimming stripped 4 bases from V and 3 bases from J, with 12 bases between. The CDR3 sequence is 13 residues long. CDR3 residues: CSAKGLWDTEAFF. The CDR3 DNA reads TGCAGTGCTAAGGGTTTATGGGACACTGAAGCTTTCTTT.

The J gene is TRBJ1-1, the V gene TRBV12-3 or TRBV12-4; D gene unclear. The CDR3 spans 13 residues. V lost 3 bases, J lost 7 bases, and 12 bases lay in between. This chain's CDR3 is CASSFTPGYEAFF. The CDR3 DNA reads as TGTGCCAGCAGTTTTACCCCGGGTTATGAAGCTTTCTTT.

The rearrangement uses TRBV20-1 and TRBJ1-5; D may be TRBD1 (6 bases). V lost 7 bases, J lost 2 bases, and 12 bases lay in between. Per germline, CDR1 DFQATT and CDR2 SNEGSKA (reference sequence). The CDR3 is 13 amino acids. The CDR3 spells CSGMRGGNQPQHF. CDR3 bases: TGCAGTGGAATGAGGGGGGGCAATCAGCCCCAGCATTTT.

The rearrangement joins TRBV12-3 or TRBV12-4 to TRBJ1-1, with D maybe TRBD1 (5 bases). With 6 bases removed from V and 1 base from J, the gap between germline ends came to 18 bases. The CDR3 has 16 amino acids. CDR3 residues: CASSRDRTRPNTEAFF. CDR3 sequence (DNA): TGTGCCAGCAGCCGCGACCGGACAAGGCCGAACACTGAAGCTTTCTTT.

This clonotype was counted between two and nine times. The chain recombines TRBV29-1 with TRBJ1-2; D gene uncertain. V was cut by 0 bases and J by 6 bases, with 8 bases left in between. Germline CDR1 reads SQVTM; CDR2 reads ANQGSEA. The CDR3 contains 12 residues. CDR3 bases: TGCAGCGTTGAAGATCTAATCCATGGCTACACCTTC. Its protein product is CSVEDLIHGYTF.

V gene TRBV7-2 combines with J gene TRBJ2-1; unclear D gene. CDR1 and CDR2 from the germline V gene are SGHTA and FQGNSA. This CDR3 region has 13 residues. V dropped 6 bases and J dropped 4 bases, with 10 bases sitting between them. The CDR3 loop reads CASRTDGYNEQFF. CDR3 nucleotides: TGTGCCAGCAGAACGGACGGGTACAATGAGCAGTTCTTC.

The CDR3 region is CASSLWGNSYNEQFF. Written as DNA, the CDR3 is TGTGCCAGCAGCTTGTGGGGGAACTCCTACAATGAGCAGTTCTTC. The rearrangement links TRBV5-8 to TRBJ2-1, with D perhaps assigned TRBD1 or TRBD2 (5 bases each). V was clipped by 1 base and J by 0 bases, with 8 bases between them. CDR3 size: 15 residues. Germline V CDR1 and CDR2: SGHTS, YDEGEE.

CDR3: CASTTGQNTGELFF. The CDR3 DNA follows: TGTGCCAGCACCACGGGACAGAACACCGGGGAGCTGTTTTTT. This chain joins TRBV28 and TRBJ2-2; D possibly corresponds to TRBD1 (6 bases). The germline gives CDR1 MDHEN, CDR2 SYDVKM. Trimming took off 7 bases at V and 1 base at J, with 10 bases between the two ends. This CDR3 has 14 residues.

The chain carries TRBV30 and TRBJ1-4; D not certain. The V gene lost 0 bases and the J gene lost 8 bases, with 7 bases spanning the gap. CDR1 GTSNPN and CDR2 SVGIG come from the germline V gene (reference sequence). The CDR3 covers 12 residues. CDR3 in amino acids: CAWSVLGEKLFF. CDR3 DNA: TGTGCCTGGAGTGTACTTGGGGAAAAACTGTTTTTT.

This chain links TRBV6-2 or TRBV6-3 with TRBJ2-3, with 7 positions matching TRBD2. V shed 6 bases and J 6 bases; nucleotides not matched to a gene: 9. CDR1 and CDR2 (germline): MNHEY, SVGEGT. The CDR3 length is 14 residues. The CDR3 DNA is TGTGCCAGCAGAACCCTAGCGGTAGATGATACGCAGTATTTT. Protein product: CASRTLAVDDTQYF.